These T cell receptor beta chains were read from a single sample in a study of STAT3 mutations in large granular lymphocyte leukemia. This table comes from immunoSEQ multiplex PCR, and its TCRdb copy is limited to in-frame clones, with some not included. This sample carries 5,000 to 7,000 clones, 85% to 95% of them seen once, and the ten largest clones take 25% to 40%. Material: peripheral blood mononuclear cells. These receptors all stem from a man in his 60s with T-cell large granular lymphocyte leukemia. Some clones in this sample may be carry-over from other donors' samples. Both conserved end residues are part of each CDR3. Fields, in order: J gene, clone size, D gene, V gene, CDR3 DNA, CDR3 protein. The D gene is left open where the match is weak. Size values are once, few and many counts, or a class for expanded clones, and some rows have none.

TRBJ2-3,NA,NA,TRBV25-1,TGTGCCAGCAGTGAAAGTTGGGCAGATACGCAGTATTTT,CASSESWADTQYF
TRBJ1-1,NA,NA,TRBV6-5,TGTGCCAGCAGCCTCAGGACAAGATCTGAAGCTTTCTTT,CASSLRTRSEAFF
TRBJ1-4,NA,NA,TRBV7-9,TGTGCCAGCAGCTCCCAGGATGAAAAACTGTTTTTT,CASSSQDEKLFF
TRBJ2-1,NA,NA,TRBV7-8,TGTGCCAGCAGCTTAGACAATGAGCAGTTCTTC,CASSLDNEQFF
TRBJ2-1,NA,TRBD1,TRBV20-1,TGCAGTGCCCAGACAGGGTTTGAGCAGTTCTTC,CSAQTGFEQFF
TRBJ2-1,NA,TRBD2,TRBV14,TGTGCCAGCAGCCCCCGGACTAGCGGGAGGGGCTCGCGTGAGCAGTTCTTC,CASSPRTSGRGSREQFF
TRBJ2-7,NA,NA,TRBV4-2,TGTGCCAGCAGCCAAGATGTGAGGGCAGGGCAGTACTTC,CASSQDVRAGQYF
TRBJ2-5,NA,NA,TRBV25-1,TGTGCCAGCAGTGAATTCGGGCCCTTAGGGGAGACCCAGTACTTC,CASSEFGPLGETQYF
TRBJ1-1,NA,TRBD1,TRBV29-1,TGCAGCGTACAGGGGGAGAACACTGAAGCTTTCTTT,CSVQGENTEAFF
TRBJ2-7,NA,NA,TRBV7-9,TGTGCCAGCAGCTTTCAGAGCTCCTACGAGCAGTACTTC,CASSFQSSYEQYF
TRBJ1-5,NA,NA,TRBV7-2,TGTGCCAGCAGCCCAACGACTGGCCAGCCCCAGCATTTT,CASSPTTGQPQHF
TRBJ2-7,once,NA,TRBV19,TGTGCCAGTAGTAGGTTCGACGAGCAGTACTTC,CASSRFDEQYF
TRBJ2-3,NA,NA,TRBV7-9,TGTGCCAGCAGCCCTACCACAGATACGCAGTATTTT,CASSPTTDTQYF
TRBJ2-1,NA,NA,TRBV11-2,TGTGCCAGCAGCTTAGATCGGGGCAATGAGCAGTTCTTC,CASSLDRGNEQFF
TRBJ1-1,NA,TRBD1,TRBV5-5,TGTGCCAGCAGCTTGGCAGGGGGTCTTGGCACTGAAGCTTTCTTT,CASSLAGGLGTEAFF
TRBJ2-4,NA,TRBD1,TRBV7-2,TGTGCCAGCAGCCTGACAGGGGTAGCCAAAAACATTCAGTACTTC,CASSLTGVAKNIQYF
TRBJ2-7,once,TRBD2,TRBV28,TGTGCCAGCAGTTTATTAGGCGGGAGCTACGAGCAGTACTTC,CASSLLGGSYEQYF
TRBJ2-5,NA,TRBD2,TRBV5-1,TGCGCCAGCAGCTTGGCGGTCGGGGGAGGGCAAGAGACCCAGTACTTC,CASSLAVGGGQETQYF
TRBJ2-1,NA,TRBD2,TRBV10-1,TGCGCCAGCCGTGGGGGACTAGCGGGAGAGGTGTTGGGTGAGCAGTTCTTC,CASRGGLAGEVLGEQFF
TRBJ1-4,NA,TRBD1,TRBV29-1,TGCAGCTCCGGTCAGACAGGGGAAAAACTGTTTTTT,CSSGQTGEKLFF
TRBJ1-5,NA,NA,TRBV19,TGTGCCAGCAGGGGATCCCCCAATCAGCCCCAGCATTTT,CASRGSPNQPQHF
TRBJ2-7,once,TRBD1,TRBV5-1,TGCGCCAGCAGCTTTTCCCACAGGGGCCACGAGCAGTACTTC,CASSFSHRGHEQYF
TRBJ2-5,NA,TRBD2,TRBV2,TGTGCCAGCATGTTACCGGGACTAGCGGGAGGGCCAGGAGAGACCCAGTACTTC,CASMLPGLAGGPGETQYF
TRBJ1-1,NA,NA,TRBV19,TGTGCCAGTACTGTCGGGACATTTGACATGAACACTGAAGCTTTCTTT,CASTVGTFDMNTEAFF
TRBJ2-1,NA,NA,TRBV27,TGTGCCAGCAGTTCCCGGGATAGTTTTTACAATGAGCAGTTCTTC,CASSSRDSFYNEQFF
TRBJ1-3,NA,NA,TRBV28,TGTGCCAGCAGTTTAATCCACGGGTTCGGAAACACCATATATTTT,CASSLIHGFGNTIYF
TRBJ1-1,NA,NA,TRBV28,TGTGCCAGCAGTTACCCCCCCGGGGGTTATGAAGCTTTCTTT,CASSYPPGGYEAFF
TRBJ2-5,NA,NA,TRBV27,TGTGCCAGCAGTTTCATAGGACCAACTCAAGAGACCCAGTACTTC,CASSFIGPTQETQYF
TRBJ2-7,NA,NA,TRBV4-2,TGTGCCAGCAGCCAAGCTCAGGGTTACGAGCAGTACTTC,CASSQAQGYEQYF
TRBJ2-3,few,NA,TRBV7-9,TGTGCCAGCAGCGTAGACGGAGGGCCATACGATACGCAGTATTTT,CASSVDGGPYDTQYF
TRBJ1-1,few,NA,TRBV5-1,TGCGCCAGCAGCCGCGGGACGGTGAACACTGAAGCTTTCTTT,CASSRGTVNTEAFF
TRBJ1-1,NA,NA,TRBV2,TGTGCCAGCAAGCGGGATTTGGACACTGAAGCTTTCTTT,CASKRDLDTEAFF
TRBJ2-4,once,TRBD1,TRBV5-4,TGTGCCAGCAGCTTCGGGACAGGGAGATCCAAAAACATTCAGTACTTC,CASSFGTGRSKNIQYF
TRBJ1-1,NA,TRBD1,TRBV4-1,TGCGCCAGCAGCCAGGGAAACAGGGGTCTTGAAAACACTGAAGCTTTCTTT,CASSQGNRGLENTEAFF
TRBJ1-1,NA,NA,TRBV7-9,TGTGCCAGCAGCGACCTGGCAGTAGAAGCTTTCTTT,CASSDLAVEAFF
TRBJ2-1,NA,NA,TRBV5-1,TGCGCCAGCAGCTTGGCCGGGGCGGCCCCGGGTGAGCAGTTCTTC,CASSLAGAAPGEQFF
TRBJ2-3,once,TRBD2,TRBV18,TGTGCCAGCTCACCACCGGGACTAGCAGATACGCAGTATTTT,CASSPPGLADTQYF
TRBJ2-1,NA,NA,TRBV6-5,TGTGCCAGCAGCAGAGGACACAACCATGAGCAGTTCTTC,CASSRGHNHEQFF
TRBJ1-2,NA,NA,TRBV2,TGTGCCAGCAGTGACCAACAGGGCCTCTATGGCTACACCTTC,CASSDQQGLYGYTF
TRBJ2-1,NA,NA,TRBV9,TGTGCCAGCAGCGTATCCAGGGGGGTGGATGAGCAGTTCTTC,CASSVSRGVDEQFF
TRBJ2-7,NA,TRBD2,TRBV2,TGTGCCAGCAGTGATTTTACTAGCGGGAGTCCCGAGCAGTACTTC,CASSDFTSGSPEQYF
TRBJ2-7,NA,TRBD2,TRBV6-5,TGTGCCAGCAGTTACGGGCTAGCGGCCCTCTCCTACGAGCAGTACTTC,CASSYGLAALSYEQYF
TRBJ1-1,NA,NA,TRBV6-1,TGTGCCAGCAGTGAAGTGGCTGCAGAGTCAAGTGAAGCTTTCTTT,CASSEVAAESSEAFF
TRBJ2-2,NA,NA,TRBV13,TGTGCCAGCAGCCCATCCGGGAGAACGACCGGGGAGCTGTTTTTT,CASSPSGRTTGELFF
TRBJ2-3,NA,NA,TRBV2,TGTGCCAGCAGCTACGGACGGACAGATACGCAGTATTTT,CASSYGRTDTQYF
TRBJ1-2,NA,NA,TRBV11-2,TGTGCCAGCAGCTCTCTCGGGACACGGTATGGCTACACCTTC,CASSSLGTRYGYTF
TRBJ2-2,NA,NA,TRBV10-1,TGCGCCAGCAGTGAGTCCGCCGGCGTCCCGAACACCGGGGAGCTGTTTTTT,CASSESAGVPNTGELFF
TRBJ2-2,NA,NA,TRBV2,TGTGCCAGCAGTCCCGGGACTGCCACCGGGGAGCTGTTTTTT,CASSPGTATGELFF
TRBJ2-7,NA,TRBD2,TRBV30,TGTGCCTGGAGTGTCGGCGGGGGGTCCTACGAGCAGTACTTC,CAWSVGGGSYEQYF
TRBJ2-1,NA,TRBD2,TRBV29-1,TGCAGCGGTCAACTAGCGAGAAATACCTACAATGAGCAGTTCTTC,CSGQLARNTYNEQFF